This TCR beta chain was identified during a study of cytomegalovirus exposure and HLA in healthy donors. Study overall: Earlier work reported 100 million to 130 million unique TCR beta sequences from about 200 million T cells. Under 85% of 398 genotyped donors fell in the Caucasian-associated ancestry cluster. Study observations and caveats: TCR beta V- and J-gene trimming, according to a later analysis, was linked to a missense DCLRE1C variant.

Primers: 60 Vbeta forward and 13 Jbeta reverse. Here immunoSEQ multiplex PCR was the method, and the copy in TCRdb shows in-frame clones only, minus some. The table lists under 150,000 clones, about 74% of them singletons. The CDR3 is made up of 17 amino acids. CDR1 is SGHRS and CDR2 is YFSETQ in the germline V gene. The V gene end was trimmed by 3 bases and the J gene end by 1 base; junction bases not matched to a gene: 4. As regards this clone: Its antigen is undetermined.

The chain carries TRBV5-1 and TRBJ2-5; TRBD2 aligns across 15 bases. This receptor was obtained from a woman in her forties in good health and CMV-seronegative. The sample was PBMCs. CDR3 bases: TGCGCCAGCAGCTGGGGACTAGCGGGGGGACCCCAAGAGACCCAGTACTTC. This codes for CASSWGLAGGPQETQYF.